The 29 T cell receptor beta chains in this list originate from one sample, sequenced in a study of blood T cell repertoires in COVID-19. Here immunoSEQ multiplex PCR was the method, and the copy in TCRdb shows in-frame clones only, minus some. The table shows roughly 250,000 clones, with roughly 85% occurring only once. Material for sequencing was PBMCs or T cells enriched from blood (not recorded which). The receptors were sampled from a woman in her thirties who had recovered from COVID-19.

This chain links TRBV27 with TRBJ1-3; tentative D call: TRBD1 (5 bases). V was clipped by 3 bases and J by 9 bases, with 12 bases between them. CDR3 length: 13 residues. Looked up from germline, CDR1 is MNHEY and CDR2 is SMNVEV (reference sequence). This CDR3 is CASSLRAGGTIYF. CDR3 sequence (DNA): TGTGCCAGCAGTTTGAGAGCCGGGGGCACCATATATTTT.

On this clone itself: The same CDR3 also results from other DNA sequences found in this sample. The rearrangement uses TRBV15 and TRBJ1-6; 9 positions match TRBD1. The germline V gene has CDR1 LNHNV and CDR2 YYDKDF (reference sequence). Trimming removed 3 bases from V and 6 bases from J; junction bases left unmatched: 0. CDR3 length equals 14 residues. This CDR3 reads CATSRDRGNSPLHF. For the CDR3, the DNA is TGTGCCACCAGCAGGGACAGGGGTAATTCACCCCTCCACTTT.

This clone was picked up a small number of times. This sequence joins TRBV15 and TRBJ2-6; 8 nucleotides align to TRBD1. The germline V gene encodes CDR1 LNHNV and CDR2 YYDKDF (reference sequence). This CDR3 contains 15 residues. J was trimmed by 4 bases and V by 3 bases; bases with no gene match: 2. CDR3 residues: CATSRDREGANVLTF. The CDR3, as DNA: TGTGCCACCAGCAGGGACAGGGAGGGGGCCAACGTCCTGACTTTC. The whole variable domain, filled in from reference TRBV15 and TRBJ2-6, reads DAMVIQNPRYQVTQFGKPVTLSCSQTLNHNVMYWYQQKSSQAPKLLFHYYDKDFNNEADTPDNFQSRRPNTSFCFLDIRSPGLGDTAMYLCATSRDREGANVLTFGAGSRLTVL.

The V call is TRBV7-9, the J call TRBJ1-1; a weak D match, TRBD1 (6 bases). This CDR3 has 15 residues. Trimming shortened V by 1 base and J by 0 bases, and 9 bases separated the two germline ends. CDR1 is SEHNR, CDR2 FQNEAQ, per germline (reference sequence). CDR3 sequence (DNA): TGTGCCAGCAGCTTAGATACAGGGATGAACACTGAAGCTTTCTTT. Amino acids: CASSLDTGMNTEAFF. The entire variable domain, with the rest obtained from reference TRBV7-9 and TRBJ1-1, is as follows: DTGVSQNPRHKITKRGQNVTFRCDPISEHNRLYWYRQTLGQGPEFLTYFQNEAQLEKSRLLSDRFSAERPKGSFSTLEIQRTEQGDSAMYLCASSLDTGMNTEAFFGQGTRLTVV.

J is TRBJ1-3 and V is TRBV5-1, with 7 positions matching TRBD1. Trimming at V came to 5 bases and at J to 4 bases, leaving 6 bases not matched to a gene. Germline CDR1 SGHRS, CDR2 YFSETQ. The CDR3 has 14 residues. The CDR3 here is CASSEGAGGNTIYF. The CDR3, as DNA: TGCGCCAGCAGTGAGGGGGCAGGAGGAAACACCATATATTTT.

V usage is TRBV28 and J usage is TRBJ1-5; D unclear. CDR3 length: 11 residues. Trimming cost V 6 bases and J 4 bases, with 4 bases left between them. CDR1 and CDR2 (germline): MDHEN, SYDVKM. This CDR3 reads CASSPNQPQHF. The CDR3 DNA follows: TGTGCCAGCAGCCCGAATCAGCCCCAGCATTTT.

The chain joins TRBV28 to TRBJ2-2, with 10 nucleotides matching TRBD2. CDR3 size: 14 residues. Germline V CDR1 and CDR2: MDHEN, SYDVKM. With 8 bases clipped from V and 5 bases from J, the junction kept 5 bases outside the gene matches. This chain's CDR3 is CASHTSGDTGELFF. Here the CDR3 DNA reads TGTGCCAGCCATACTAGCGGGGATACCGGGGAGCTGTTTTTT. The variable domain in full, completed from reference TRBV28 and TRBJ2-2, reads DVKVTQSSRYLVKRTGEKVFLECVQDMDHENMFWYRQDPGLGLRLIYFSYDVKMKEKGDIPEGYSVSREKKERFSLILESASTNQTSMYLCASHTSGDTGELFFGEGSRLTVL.

The rearrangement uses TRBV15 and TRBJ2-1, with a possible D match to TRBD2 (5 bases). With 0 bases removed from V and 10 bases from J, the gap between germline ends came to 22 bases. This CDR3 is 17 amino acids long. CDR1 is LNHNV and CDR2 is YYDKDF in the germline V gene (reference sequence). CDR3 DNA sequence: TGTGCCACCAGCAGAGATCTGTCCGGCGGGTCAGTACGGGAGCAGTTCTTC. Encoded protein: CATSRDLSGGSVREQFF.

This clone was observed a single time. The gene calls are TRBV19 and TRBJ2-2; D perhaps matches TRBD2 (6 bases). The CDR3 has 17 amino acids. Trimming left V 5 bases short and J 4 bases short, with 20 bases between. The germline gives CDR1 LNHDA, CDR2 SQIVND (reference sequence). The CDR3 reads CASSLLLAARTTGELFF. The DNA of the CDR3 is TGTGCCAGTAGTCTATTACTAGCCGCAAGAACCACCGGGGAGCTGTTTTTT.

J is TRBJ2-7 and V is TRBV2; TRBD1 is a possible D gene (5 bases). Germline CDR1 and CDR2: SNHLY and FYNNEI. V lost 5 bases to trimming and J lost 6 bases, with 17 bases between them. There are 14 residues in the CDR3. The chain's CDR3 is CASSPRTRTGEQYF. The DNA for the CDR3 is TGTGCCAGCAGTCCGAGGACACGGACGGGCGAGCAGTACTTC. The whole variable domain, filled in from reference TRBV2 and TRBJ2-7, reads EPEVTQTPSHQVTQMGQEVILRCVPISNHLYFYWYRQILGQKVEFLVSFYNNEISEKSEIFDDQFSVERPDGSNFTLKIRSTKLEDSAMYFCASSPRTRTGEQYFGPGTRLTVT.

Notes on this clone: The same CDR3 also results from other DNA sequences found in this sample. The V call is TRBV5-1, the J call TRBJ1-4; D gene unclear. Trimming stripped 2 bases from V and 0 bases from J, with 14 bases between. Germline CDR1 and CDR2: SGHRS and YFSETQ. The CDR3 is made up of 17 amino acids. In DNA form, the CDR3 reads TGCGCCAGCAGCTTCGTTCCCGATGGAGCAACTAATGAAAAACTGTTTTTT. This encodes CASSFVPDGATNEKLFF.

CDR3 in amino acids: CATSDAQFQPQHF. The DNA for the CDR3 is TGTGCCACCAGTGACGCACAGTTTCAGCCCCAGCATTTT. V usage is TRBV24-1 and J usage is TRBJ1-5; D is uncertain. The CDR3 extends over 13 amino acids. Germline V lookup: CDR1 KGHDR, CDR2 SFDVKD. Trimming took off 4 bases at V and 6 bases at J, with 9 bases between the two ends.

The chain is built from TRBV11-2 and TRBJ1-1, with D unclear. The germline V gene has CDR1 SGHAT and CDR2 FQNNGV. CDR3 length equals 13 residues. The germline V and J ends were trimmed by 5 bases and 11 bases, with 18 bases remaining between them. The CDR3 loop is CASSPSAAQVAFF. The CDR3 DNA sequence: TGTGCCAGCAGCCCATCGGCCGCCCAGGTGGCTTTCTTT.

This clone appeared a single time. This sequence joins TRBV6-1 and TRBJ1-5; tentatively, D is TRBD1 (5 bases). Germline V CDR1 and CDR2: MNHNS, SASEGT. The CDR3 totals 16 residues. V dropped 4 bases and J dropped 5 bases, with 18 bases sitting between them. The CDR3 region has the DNA TGTGCCAGCAGTGTCAACTCACTGTGGGGCTATCAGCCCCAGCATTTT. Its protein product is CASSVNSLWGYQPQHF.

A single count supports this clone. J is TRBJ2-7 and V is TRBV28, with D possibly TRBD2 on 5 matching bases. The CDR3 runs to 15 residues. Per germline, CDR1 MDHEN and CDR2 SYDVKM. Trimming pared 5 bases from V and 2 bases from J, leaving 16 bases between. CDR3 in amino acids: CASSPPGRHPYEQYF. Here the CDR3 DNA reads TGTGCCAGCAGTCCGCCGGGGAGACACCCCTACGAGCAGTACTTC.

This chain connects TRBV4-1 to TRBJ1-5; D not certain. The CDR3 extends over 15 amino acids. Germline loops: CDR1 MGHRA, CDR2 YSYEKL. Trimming took off 0 bases at V and 6 bases at J, with 12 bases between the two ends. The DNA of the CDR3 is TGCGCCAGCAGCCAAGATTATGCCAGGTCTCAGCCCCAGCATTTT. Protein sequence: CASSQDYARSQPQHF.

The chain employs TRBV25-1 and TRBJ1-2; TRBD1 is a possible D gene (6 bases). V was pared by 3 bases and J by 0 bases, with 14 bases between. CDR3 size: 16 residues. The germline gives CDR1 MGHDK, CDR2 SYGVNS. The CDR3 is CASSDSGRGTNYGYTF. CDR3 sequence (DNA): TGTGCCAGCAGTGATTCGGGCAGGGGCACTAACTATGGCTACACCTTC.

This chain uses TRBV7-7 with TRBJ1-1; the match to TRBD1 covers 11 bases. Trimming at V came to 2 bases and at J to 5 bases, leaving 4 bases not matched to a gene. CDR1 is SSHAT, CDR2 FNYEAQ, per germline (reference sequence). The CDR3 is 15 amino acids. The CDR3 nucleotides read TGTGCCAGCAGCTTATCCGGGACAGGGGGGACTGAAGCTTTCTTT. Translated, it gives CASSLSGTGGTEAFF.

The chain combines TRBV6-5 with TRBJ1-6, with unresolved D. Trimming pared 0 bases from V and 10 bases from J, leaving 13 bases between. Germline CDR1 and CDR2: MNHEY and SVGAGI. The CDR3 totals 15 residues. In DNA form, the CDR3 reads TGTGCCAGCAGTTACTCGTCGATGGGAGGGTCACCCCTCCACTTT. Translated: CASSYSSMGGSPLHF.

Relative to its sample, this clone is medium-sized. The chain combines TRBV3-1 (or the pseudogene TRBV3-2) with TRBJ1-6; 9 bases line up with TRBD1. Germline CDR1 and CDR2: LGHDT and YNNKEL (reference sequence). The junction had 6 bases not matched to a gene; V was cut back by 4 bases and J by 8 bases. This CDR3 comprises 15 residues. CDR3 in amino acids: CASSPYTGGDSPLHF. The CDR3 DNA reads TGTGCCAGCAGCCCTTACACAGGGGGCGATTCACCCCTCCACTTT.

V usage is TRBV7-2 and J usage is TRBJ2-1, with D possibly matching TRBD1 (5 bases). The V end lost 5 bases, the J end lost 6 bases, and 14 bases lay between the germline ends. Looked up from germline, CDR1 is SGHTA and CDR2 is FQGNSA. The CDR3 has 14 residues. The CDR3 loop is CASSRTFGSNEQFF. The CDR3 DNA reads as TGTGCCAGCAGCCGGACATTTGGTTCCAATGAGCAGTTCTTC.

The chain combines TRBV27 with TRBJ1-1, with D perhaps TRBD1 (6 bases). CDR1 and CDR2 from the germline V gene are MNHEY and SMNVEV (reference sequence). With 6 bases removed from V and 4 bases from J, the gap between germline ends came to 15 bases. This CDR3 contains 14 residues. This CDR3 is CASSQGGAGTEAFF. The DNA of the CDR3 is TGTGCCAGCAGCCAAGGGGGGGCGGGCACTGAAGCTTTCTTT.

This sequence joins TRBV6-2 or TRBV6-3 and TRBJ2-7; 15 positions agree with TRBD2. V was pared by 2 bases and J by 5 bases, with 4 bases of the junction left unmatched. Germline V gene lookup returns CDR1 MNHEY and CDR2 SVGEGT. This CDR3 has 16 residues. DNA of the CDR3: TGTGCCAGCAGTTACGGACTAGCGGGAGGGCCCCACGAGCAGTACTTC. It is translated as CASSYGLAGGPHEQYF.

The chain combines TRBV27 with TRBJ1-5; D possibly corresponds to TRBD1 (6 bases). CDR3 size: 13 residues. V was shortened by 6 bases and J by 4 bases, with 10 bases between the two germline ends. CDR1 MNHEY and CDR2 SMNVEV come from the germline V gene (reference sequence). The CDR3 loop is CASRPRGNQPQHF. DNA for the CDR3: TGTGCCAGCAGACCCAGGGGAAATCAGCCCCAGCATTTT.

The CDR3 DNA reads as TGTGCCAGCAGTTTAGACAGGGACGAAAAACTGTTTTTT. It is translated as CASSLDRDEKLFF. J is TRBJ1-4 and V is TRBV28, with TRBD1 matching over 7 bases. The germline CDR1 and CDR2 sequences are MDHEN and SYDVKM. The CDR3 spans 13 residues. The V and J ends lost 2 bases and 8 bases, in that order; junction bases with no gene match: 2.

The chain uses TRBV27 and TRBJ1-5; D is undetermined. V lost 5 bases and J 6 bases, leaving 17 bases between the germline ends. This CDR3 is built from 15 residues. The germline CDR1 and CDR2 sequences are MNHEY and SMNVEV (reference sequence). Here the CDR3 DNA reads TGTGCCAGCAGTCGGGTTCGCGGATCCGCTCAGCCCCAGCATTTT. It yields the protein CASSRVRGSAQPQHF.

This rearrangement joins TRBV2 to TRBJ1-4, with D maybe TRBD1 (6 bases). There are 15 residues in the CDR3. Per the germline V gene, CDR1 is SNHLY and CDR2 is FYNNEI. Trimming removed 6 bases at V and 2 bases at J, with 13 bases between. This CDR3 reads CASRGRDTTNEKLFF. CDR3 sequence (DNA): TGTGCCAGCAGGGGTCGGGACACCACTAATGAAAAACTGTTTTTT.

V is TRBV30 and J is TRBJ1-6; D is perhaps TRBD1 (6 bases). Trimming took off 2 bases at V and 13 bases at J, with 39 bases between the two ends. The CDR3 extends over 21 amino acids. In germline, CDR1 is GTSNPN, CDR2 SVGIG (reference sequence). CDR3 nucleotide sequence: TGTGCCTGGAGTCCACCGCCTGAACAGGGTTTGGGTTTGGTAATGATAATGCCCCTCCACTTT. It yields the protein CAWSPPPEQGLGLVMIMPLHF. The whole variable domain, remainder taken from reference TRBV30 and TRBJ1-6, is SQTIHQWPATLVQPVGSPLSLECTVEGTSNPNLYWYRQAAGRGLQLLFYSVGIGQISSEVPQNLSASRPQDRQFILSSKKLLLSDSGFYLCAWSPPPEQGLGLVMIMPLHFGNGTRLTVT.

CDR3 loop: CASSLVSGGVTRRYNEQFF. The DNA for the CDR3 is TGTGCCAGCAGCTTAGTAAGCGGCGGGGTCACTCGCCGATACAATGAGCAGTTCTTC. The chain employs TRBV7-9 and TRBJ2-1; TRBD2 is a possible D gene (6 bases). The length of the CDR3 is 19 residues. Germline V gene sequence: CDR1 SEHNR, CDR2 FQNEAQ (reference sequence). V shed 1 base and J shed 4 bases, with 23 bases lying between them. The whole variable domain, filled in from reference TRBV7-9 and TRBJ2-1, reads DTGVSQNPRHKITKRGQNVTFRCDPISEHNRLYWYRQTLGQGPEFLTYFQNEAQLEKSRLLSDRFSAERPKGSFSTLEIQRTEQGDSAMYLCASSLVSGGVTRRYNEQFFGPGTRLTVL.